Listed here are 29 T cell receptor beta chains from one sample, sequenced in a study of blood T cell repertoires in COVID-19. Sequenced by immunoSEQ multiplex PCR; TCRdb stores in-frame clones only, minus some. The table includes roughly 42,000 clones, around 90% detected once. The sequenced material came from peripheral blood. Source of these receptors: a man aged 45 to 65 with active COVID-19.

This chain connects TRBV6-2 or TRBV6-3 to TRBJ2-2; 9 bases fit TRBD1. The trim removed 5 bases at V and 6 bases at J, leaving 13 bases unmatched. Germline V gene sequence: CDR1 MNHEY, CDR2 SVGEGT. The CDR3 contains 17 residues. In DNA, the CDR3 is TGTGCCAGCAGTCATCCCAGGGACAGGGTGATGGCCGGGGAGCTGTTTTTT. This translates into CASSHPRDRVMAGELFF.

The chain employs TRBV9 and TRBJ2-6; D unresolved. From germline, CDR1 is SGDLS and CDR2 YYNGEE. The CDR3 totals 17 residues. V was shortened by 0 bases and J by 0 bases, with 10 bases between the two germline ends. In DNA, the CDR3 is TGTGCCAGCAGCGTAGCGCTATATGCCTCTGGGGCCAACGTCCTGACTTTC. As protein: CASSVALYASGANVLTF.

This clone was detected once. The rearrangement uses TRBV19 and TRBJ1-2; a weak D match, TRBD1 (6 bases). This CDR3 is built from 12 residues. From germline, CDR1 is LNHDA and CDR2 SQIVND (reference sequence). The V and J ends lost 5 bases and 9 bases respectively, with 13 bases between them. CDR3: CASSSDSSRYTF. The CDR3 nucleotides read TGTGCCAGTAGTTCGGACAGTAGTCGCTACACCTTC.

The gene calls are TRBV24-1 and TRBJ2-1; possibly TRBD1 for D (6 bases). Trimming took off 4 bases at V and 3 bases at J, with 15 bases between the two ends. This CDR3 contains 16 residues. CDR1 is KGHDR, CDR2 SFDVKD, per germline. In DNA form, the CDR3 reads TGTGCCACCAGTGACATCGGGACACAGTACTACAATGAGCAGTTCTTC. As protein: CATSDIGTQYYNEQFF.

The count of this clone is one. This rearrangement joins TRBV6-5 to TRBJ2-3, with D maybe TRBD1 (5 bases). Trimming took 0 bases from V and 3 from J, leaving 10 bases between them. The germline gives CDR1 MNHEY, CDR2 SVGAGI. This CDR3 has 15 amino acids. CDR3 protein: CASSYSGRVTDTQYF. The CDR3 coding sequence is TGTGCCAGCAGTTACTCGGGCAGGGTGACAGATACGCAGTATTTT.

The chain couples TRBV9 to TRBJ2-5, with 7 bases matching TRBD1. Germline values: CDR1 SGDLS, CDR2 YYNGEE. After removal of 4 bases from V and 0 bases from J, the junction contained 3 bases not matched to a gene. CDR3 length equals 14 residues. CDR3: CASSTGTDQETQYF. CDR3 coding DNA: TGTGCCAGCAGCACCGGGACAGACCAAGAGACCCAGTACTTC.

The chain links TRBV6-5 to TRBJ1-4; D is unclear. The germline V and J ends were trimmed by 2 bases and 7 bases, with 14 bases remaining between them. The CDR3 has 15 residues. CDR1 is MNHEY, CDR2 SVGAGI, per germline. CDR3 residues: CASSYSGQIFEKLFF. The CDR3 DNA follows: TGTGCCAGCAGTTACAGTGGGCAGATTTTTGAAAAACTGTTTTTT.

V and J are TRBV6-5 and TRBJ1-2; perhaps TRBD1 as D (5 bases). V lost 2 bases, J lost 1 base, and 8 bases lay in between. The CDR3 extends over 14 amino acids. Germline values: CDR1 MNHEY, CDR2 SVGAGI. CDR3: CASSYRGLNYGYTF. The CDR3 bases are TGTGCCAGCAGTTACAGGGGTCTTAACTATGGCTACACCTTC.

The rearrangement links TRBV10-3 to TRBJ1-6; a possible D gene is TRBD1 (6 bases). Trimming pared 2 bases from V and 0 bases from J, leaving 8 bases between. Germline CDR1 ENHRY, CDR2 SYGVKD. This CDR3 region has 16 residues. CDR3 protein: CAISEDRSSYNSPLHF. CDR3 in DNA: TGTGCCATCAGTGAGGACAGGAGCTCCTATAATTCACCCCTCCACTTT.

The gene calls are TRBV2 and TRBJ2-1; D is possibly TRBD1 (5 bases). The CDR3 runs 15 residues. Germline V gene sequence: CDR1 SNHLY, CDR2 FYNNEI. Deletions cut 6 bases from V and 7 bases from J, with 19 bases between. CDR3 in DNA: TGTGCCAGCAGCATAGGGCAGGGCAAGATTAATGAGCAGTTCTTC. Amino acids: CASSIGQGKINEQFF.

This CDR3 is CASSSRGGEQYF. The DNA for the CDR3 is TGTGCCAGCAGTTCACGGGGAGGCGAGCAGTACTTC. V gene TRBV6-5 combines with J gene TRBJ2-7; tentatively, D is TRBD2 (6 bases). Germline V CDR1 and CDR2: MNHEY, SVGAGI. V was cut by 4 bases and J by 6 bases, with 10 bases left in between. The CDR3 consists of 12 residues.

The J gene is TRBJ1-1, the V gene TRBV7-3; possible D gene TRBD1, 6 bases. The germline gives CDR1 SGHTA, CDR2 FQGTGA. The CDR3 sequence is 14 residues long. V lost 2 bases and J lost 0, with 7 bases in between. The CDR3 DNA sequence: TGTGCCAGCAGCTTAGGGACAATGAACACTGAAGCTTTCTTT. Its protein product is CASSLGTMNTEAFF.

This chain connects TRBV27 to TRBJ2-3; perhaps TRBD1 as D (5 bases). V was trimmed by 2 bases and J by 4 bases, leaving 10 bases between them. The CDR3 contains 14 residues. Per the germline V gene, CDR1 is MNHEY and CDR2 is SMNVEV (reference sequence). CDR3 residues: CASSLRGGSDTQYF. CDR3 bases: TGTGCCAGCAGTTTAAGGGGTGGGTCAGATACGCAGTATTTT.

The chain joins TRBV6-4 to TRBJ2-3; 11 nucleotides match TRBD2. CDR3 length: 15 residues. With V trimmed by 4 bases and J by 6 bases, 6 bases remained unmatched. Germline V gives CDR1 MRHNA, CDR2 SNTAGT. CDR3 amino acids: CASSAQLAGVDTQYF. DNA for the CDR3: TGTGCCAGCAGTGCCCAACTAGCGGGGGTTGATACGCAGTATTTT.

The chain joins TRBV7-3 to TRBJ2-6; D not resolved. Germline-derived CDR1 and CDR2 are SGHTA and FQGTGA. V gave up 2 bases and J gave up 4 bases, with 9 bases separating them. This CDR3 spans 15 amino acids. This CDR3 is CASSLDGGGANVLTF. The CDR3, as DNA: TGTGCCAGCAGCTTAGATGGCGGAGGGGCCAACGTCCTGACTTTC. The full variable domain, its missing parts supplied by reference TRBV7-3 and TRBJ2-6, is GAGVSQTPSNKVTEKGKYVELRCDPISGHTALYWYRQSLGQGPEFLIYFQGTGAADDSGLPNDRFFAVRPEGSVSTLKIQRTERGDSAVYLCASSLDGGGANVLTFGAGSRLTVL.

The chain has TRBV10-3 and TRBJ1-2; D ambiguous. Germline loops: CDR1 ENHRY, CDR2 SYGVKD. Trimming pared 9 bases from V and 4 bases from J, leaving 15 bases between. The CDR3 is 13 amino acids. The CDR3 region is CAISSREGYGYTF. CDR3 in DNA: TGTGCCATAAGCAGTCGGGAAGGCTATGGCTACACCTTC.

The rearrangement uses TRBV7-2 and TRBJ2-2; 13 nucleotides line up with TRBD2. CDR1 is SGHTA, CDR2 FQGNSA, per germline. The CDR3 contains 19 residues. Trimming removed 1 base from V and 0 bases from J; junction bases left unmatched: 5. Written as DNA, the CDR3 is TGTGCCAGCAGCTTAGGGACTAGCGGGGGCAGAACGAACACCGGGGAGCTGTTTTTT. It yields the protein CASSLGTSGGRTNTGELFF.

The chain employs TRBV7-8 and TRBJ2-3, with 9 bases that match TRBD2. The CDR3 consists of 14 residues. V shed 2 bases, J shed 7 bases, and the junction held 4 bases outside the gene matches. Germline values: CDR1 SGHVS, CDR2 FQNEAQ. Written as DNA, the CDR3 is TGTGCCAGCAGCTTATTAGCGGGGGTTAATACGCAGTATTTT. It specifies CASSLLAGVNTQYF.

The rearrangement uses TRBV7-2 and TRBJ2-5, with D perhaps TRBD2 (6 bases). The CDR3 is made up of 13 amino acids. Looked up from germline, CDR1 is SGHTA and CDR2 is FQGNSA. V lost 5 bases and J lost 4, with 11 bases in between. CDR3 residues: CASSIGGRETQYF. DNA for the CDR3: TGTGCCAGCAGCATCGGGGGACGAGAGACCCAGTACTTC.

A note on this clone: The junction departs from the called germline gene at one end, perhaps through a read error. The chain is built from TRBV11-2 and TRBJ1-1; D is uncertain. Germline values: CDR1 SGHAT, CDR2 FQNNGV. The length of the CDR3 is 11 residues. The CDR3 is CASSVGLNTLF. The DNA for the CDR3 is TGTGCCAGCAGCGTAGGACTCAACACCCTTTTT.

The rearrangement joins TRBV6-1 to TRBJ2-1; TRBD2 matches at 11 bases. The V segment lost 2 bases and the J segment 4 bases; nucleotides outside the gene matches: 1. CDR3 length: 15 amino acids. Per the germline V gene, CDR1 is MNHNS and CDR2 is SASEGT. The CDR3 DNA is TGTGCCAGCAGTGAATCTAGCGGGGGGTACAATGAGCAGTTCTTC. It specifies CASSESSGGYNEQFF.

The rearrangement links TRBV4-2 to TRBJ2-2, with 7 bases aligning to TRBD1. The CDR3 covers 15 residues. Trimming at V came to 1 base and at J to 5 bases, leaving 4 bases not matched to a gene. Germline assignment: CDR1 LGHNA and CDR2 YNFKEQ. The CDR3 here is CASSQGDRVTGELFF. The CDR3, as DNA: TGTGCCAGCAGCCAAGGGGACAGAGTGACCGGGGAGCTGTTTTTT.

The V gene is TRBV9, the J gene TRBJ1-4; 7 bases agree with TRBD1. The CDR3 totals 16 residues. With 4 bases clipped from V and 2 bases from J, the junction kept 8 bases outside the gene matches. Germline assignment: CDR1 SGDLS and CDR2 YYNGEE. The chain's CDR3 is CASSPGNRGTNEKLFF. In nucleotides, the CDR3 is TGTGCCAGCAGCCCAGGAAACAGGGGCACTAATGAAAAACTGTTTTTT.

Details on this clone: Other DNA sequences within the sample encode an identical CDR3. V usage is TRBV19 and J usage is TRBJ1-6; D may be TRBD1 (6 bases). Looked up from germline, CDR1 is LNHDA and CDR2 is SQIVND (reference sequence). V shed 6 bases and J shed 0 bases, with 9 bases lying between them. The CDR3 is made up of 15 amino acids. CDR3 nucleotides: TGTGCCAGTAGGGGACAAAGCTCCTATAATTCACCCCTCCACTTT. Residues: CASRGQSSYNSPLHF.

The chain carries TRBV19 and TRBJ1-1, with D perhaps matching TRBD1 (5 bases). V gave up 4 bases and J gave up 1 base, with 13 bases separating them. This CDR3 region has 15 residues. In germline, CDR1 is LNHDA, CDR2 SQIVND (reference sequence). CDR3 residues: CASSTLSRGNTEAFF. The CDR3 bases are TGTGCCAGTAGTACGCTCTCAAGGGGGAACACTGAAGCTTTCTTT.

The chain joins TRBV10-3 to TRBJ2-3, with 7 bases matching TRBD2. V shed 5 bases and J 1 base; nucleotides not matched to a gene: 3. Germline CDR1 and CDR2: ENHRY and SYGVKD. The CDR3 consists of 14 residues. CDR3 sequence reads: CAISLTSGTDTQYF. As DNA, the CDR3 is TGTGCCATCAGTCTAACTAGCGGCACAGATACGCAGTATTTT.

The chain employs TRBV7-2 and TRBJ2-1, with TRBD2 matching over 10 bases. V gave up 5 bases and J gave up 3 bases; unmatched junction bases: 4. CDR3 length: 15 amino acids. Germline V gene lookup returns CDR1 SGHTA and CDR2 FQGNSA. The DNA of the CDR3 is TGTGCCAGCAGCCCATTAGCGGGGGGCTACAATGAGCAGTTCTTC. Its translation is CASSPLAGGYNEQFF.

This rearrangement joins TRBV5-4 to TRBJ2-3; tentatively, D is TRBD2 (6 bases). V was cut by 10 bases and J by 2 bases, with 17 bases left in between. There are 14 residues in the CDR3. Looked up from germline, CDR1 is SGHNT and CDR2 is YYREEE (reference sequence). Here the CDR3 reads CASPGRGSTDTQYF. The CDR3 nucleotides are TGTGCCTCCCCAGGGCGGGGTTCCACAGATACGCAGTATTTT.

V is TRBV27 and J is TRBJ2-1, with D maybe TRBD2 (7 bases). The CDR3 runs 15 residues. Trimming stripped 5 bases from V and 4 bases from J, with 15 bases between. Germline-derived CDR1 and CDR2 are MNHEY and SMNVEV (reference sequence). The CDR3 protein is CASSRGGAWYNEQFF. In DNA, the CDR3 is TGTGCCAGCAGTAGAGGGGGGGCTTGGTACAATGAGCAGTTCTTC.